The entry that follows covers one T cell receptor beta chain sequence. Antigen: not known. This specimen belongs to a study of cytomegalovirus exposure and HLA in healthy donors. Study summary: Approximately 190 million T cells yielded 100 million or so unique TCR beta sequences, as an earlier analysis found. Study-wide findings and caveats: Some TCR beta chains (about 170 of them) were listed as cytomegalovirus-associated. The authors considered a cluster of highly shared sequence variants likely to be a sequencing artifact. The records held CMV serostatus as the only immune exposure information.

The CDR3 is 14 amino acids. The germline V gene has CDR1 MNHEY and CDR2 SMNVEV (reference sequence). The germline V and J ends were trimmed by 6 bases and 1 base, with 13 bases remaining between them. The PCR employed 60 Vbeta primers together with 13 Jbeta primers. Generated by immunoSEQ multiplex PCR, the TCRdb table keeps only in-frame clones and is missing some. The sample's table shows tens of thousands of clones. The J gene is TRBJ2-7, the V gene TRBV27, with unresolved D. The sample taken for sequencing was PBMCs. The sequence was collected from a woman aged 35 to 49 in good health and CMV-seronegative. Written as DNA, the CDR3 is TGTGCCAGCAGGAACACGACTCCATCCTACGAGCAGTACTTC. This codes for CASRNTTPSYEQYF.